The clone carrying this T cell receptor beta chain was counted only a few times. Germline V gene lookup returns CDR1 SNHLY and CDR2 FYNNEI. V was clipped by 6 bases and J by 5 bases, with 19 bases between them. The CDR3 is made up of 16 amino acids. The data derive from a study of regulatory T cells in long-lasting Graves disease. Arm-PCR of CDR3 regions and iRepertoire HTBI primers were the basis on which TCR beta libraries were built. Using its own MiXCR run on the multiplex PCR reads, TCRdb lists one record per CDR3 protein. Here the sample spans hundreds of thousands of distinct CDR3 sequences, 15% to 20% being singletons. The time point denotes: newly diagnosed GD, antithyroid drugs for less than 3 months. PBMC RNA served as the TCR library source. This sample was shared with a second study, whose subject was T cells in Graves' hyperthyroidism and ophthalmopathy. That work states: Appearing also in blood were most of the thyroid clonotypes expanded above 0.001.

The sample was peripheral blood mononuclear cells (PBMCs), taken at new diagnosis, from a patient treated with antithyroid drugs. The clonotype originates from a woman aged 25 to 45 with Graves disease. The rearrangement links TRBV2 to TRBJ2-2, with a possible D match to TRBD2 (6 bases). Here the CDR3 reads CASRVTSPTGTGELFF. CDR3 DNA sequence: TGTGCCAGCAGAGTAACTAGCCCCACAGGTACCGGGGAGCTGTTTTTT.